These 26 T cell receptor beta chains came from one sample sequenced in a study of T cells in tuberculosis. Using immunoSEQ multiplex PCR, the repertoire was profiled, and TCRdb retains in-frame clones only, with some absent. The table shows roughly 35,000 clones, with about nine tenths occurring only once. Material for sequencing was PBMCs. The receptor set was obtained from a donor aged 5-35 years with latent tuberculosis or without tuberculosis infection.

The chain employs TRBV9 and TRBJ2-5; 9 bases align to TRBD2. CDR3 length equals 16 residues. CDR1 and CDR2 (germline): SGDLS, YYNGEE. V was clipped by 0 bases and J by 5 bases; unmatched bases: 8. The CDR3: CASSVAAGGPQETQYF. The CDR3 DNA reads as TGTGCCAGCAGCGTAGCGGCGGGAGGGCCTCAGGAGACCCAGTACTTC.

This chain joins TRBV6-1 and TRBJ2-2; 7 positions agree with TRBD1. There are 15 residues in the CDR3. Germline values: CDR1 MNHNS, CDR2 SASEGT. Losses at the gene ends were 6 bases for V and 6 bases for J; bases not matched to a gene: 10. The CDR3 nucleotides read TGTGCCAGCAGCGTAGCGACAGGGAAGGCCGGGGAGCTGTTTTTT. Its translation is CASSVATGKAGELFF.

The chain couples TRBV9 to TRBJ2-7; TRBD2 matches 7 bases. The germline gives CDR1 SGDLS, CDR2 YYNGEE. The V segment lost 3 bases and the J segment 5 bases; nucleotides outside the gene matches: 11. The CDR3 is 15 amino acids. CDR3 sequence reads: CASSGSGVLRHEQYF. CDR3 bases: TGTGCCAGCAGCGGAAGCGGGGTTCTGAGGCACGAGCAGTACTTC. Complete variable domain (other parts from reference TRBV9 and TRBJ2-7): DSGVTQTPKHLITATGQRVTLRCSPRSGDLSVYWYQQSLDQGLQFLIQYYNGEERAKGNILERFSAQQFPDLHSELNLSSLELGDSALYFCASSGSGVLRHEQYFGPGTRLTVT.

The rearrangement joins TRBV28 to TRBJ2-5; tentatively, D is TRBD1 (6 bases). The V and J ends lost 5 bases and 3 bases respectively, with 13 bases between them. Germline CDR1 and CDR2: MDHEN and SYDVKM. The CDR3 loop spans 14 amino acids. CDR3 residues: CASSKDSRKETQYF. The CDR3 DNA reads TGTGCCAGCAGTAAGGACAGCAGAAAAGAGACCCAGTACTTC.

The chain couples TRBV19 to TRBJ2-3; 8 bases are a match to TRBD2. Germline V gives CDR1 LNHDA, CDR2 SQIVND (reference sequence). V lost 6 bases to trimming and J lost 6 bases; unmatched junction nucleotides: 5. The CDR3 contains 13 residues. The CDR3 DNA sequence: TGTGCCAGTAGCGGGGGGGCTGCGGATACGCAGTATTTT. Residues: CASSGGAADTQYF.

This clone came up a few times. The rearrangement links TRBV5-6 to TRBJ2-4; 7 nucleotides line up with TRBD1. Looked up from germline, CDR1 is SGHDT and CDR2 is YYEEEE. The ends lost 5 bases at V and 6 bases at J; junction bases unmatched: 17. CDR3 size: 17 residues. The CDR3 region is CASSSVGTVPGGNIQYF. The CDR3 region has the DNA TGTGCCAGCAGTTCCGTTGGGACAGTCCCAGGGGGAAACATTCAGTACTTC.

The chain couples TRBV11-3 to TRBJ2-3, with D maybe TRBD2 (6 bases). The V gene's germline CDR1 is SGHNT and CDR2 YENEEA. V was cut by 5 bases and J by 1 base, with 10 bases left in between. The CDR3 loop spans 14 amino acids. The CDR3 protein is CASSRGLGTDTQYF. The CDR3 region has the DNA TGTGCCAGCAGCAGGGGACTTGGCACAGATACGCAGTATTTT.

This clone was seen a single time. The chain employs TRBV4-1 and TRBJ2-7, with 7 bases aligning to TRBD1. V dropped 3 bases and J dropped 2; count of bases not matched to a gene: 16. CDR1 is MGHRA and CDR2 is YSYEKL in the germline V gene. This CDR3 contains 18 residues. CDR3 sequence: CASSQSEGATPRAYEQYF. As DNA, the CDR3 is TGCGCCAGCAGCCAGAGCGAGGGGGCCACACCACGGGCCTACGAGCAGTACTTC.

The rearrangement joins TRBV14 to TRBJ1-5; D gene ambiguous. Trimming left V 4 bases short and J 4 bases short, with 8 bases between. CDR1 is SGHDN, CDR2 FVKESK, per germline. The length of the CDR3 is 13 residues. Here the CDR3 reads CASSRGRNQPQHF. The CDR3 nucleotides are TGTGCCAGCAGCCGCGGGCGTAATCAGCCCCAGCATTTT. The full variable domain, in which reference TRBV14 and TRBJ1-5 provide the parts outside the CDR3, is EAGVTQFPSHSVIEKGQTVTLRCDPISGHDNLYWYRRVMGKEIKFLLHFVKESKQDESGMPNNRFLAERTGGTYSTLKVQPAELEDSGVYFCASSRGRNQPQHFGDGTRLSIL.

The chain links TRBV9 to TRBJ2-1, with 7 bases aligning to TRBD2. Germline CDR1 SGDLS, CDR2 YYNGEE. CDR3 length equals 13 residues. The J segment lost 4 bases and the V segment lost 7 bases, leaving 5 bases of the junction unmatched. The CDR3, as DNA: TGTGCCAGCGGGCCTAGCGGTTACAATGAGCAGTTCTTC. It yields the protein CASGPSGYNEQFF.

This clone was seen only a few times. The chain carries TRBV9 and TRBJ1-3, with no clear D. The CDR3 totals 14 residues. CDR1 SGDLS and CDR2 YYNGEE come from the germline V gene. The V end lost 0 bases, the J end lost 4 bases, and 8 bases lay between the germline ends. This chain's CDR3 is CASSVDVGGNTIYF. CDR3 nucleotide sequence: TGTGCCAGCAGCGTAGATGTCGGGGGAAACACCATATATTTT.

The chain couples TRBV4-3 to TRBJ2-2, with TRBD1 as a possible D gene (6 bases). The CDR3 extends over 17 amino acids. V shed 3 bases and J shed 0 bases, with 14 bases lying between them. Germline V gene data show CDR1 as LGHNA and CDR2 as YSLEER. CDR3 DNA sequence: TGCGCCAGCAGCCATCCTTCCACAGGGCCGAACACCGGGGAGCTGTTTTTT. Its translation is CASSHPSTGPNTGELFF.

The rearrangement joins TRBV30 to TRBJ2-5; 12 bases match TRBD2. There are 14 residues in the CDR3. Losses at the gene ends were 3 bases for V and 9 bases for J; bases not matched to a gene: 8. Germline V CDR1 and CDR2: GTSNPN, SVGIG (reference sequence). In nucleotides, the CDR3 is TGTGCCTGGAGGCTCACTAGCGGGGGGCGGGCCCAGTACTTC. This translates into CAWRLTSGGRAQYF.

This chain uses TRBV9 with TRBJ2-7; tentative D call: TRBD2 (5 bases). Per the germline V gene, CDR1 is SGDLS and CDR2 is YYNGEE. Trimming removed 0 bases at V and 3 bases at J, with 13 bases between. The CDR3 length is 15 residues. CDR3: CASSVATGSNYEQYF. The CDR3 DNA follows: TGTGCCAGCAGCGTAGCTACGGGGTCTAACTACGAGCAGTACTTC. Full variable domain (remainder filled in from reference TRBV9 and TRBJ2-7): DSGVTQTPKHLITATGQRVTLRCSPRSGDLSVYWYQQSLDQGLQFLIQYYNGEERAKGNILERFSAQQFPDLHSELNLSSLELGDSALYFCASSVATGSNYEQYFGPGTRLTVT.

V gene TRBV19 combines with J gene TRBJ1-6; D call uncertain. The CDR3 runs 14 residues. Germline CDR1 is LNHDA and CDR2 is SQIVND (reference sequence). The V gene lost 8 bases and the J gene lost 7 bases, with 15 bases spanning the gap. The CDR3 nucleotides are TGTGCCAGTGAGCAATCTACGCGGAATTCACCCCTCCACTTT. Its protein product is CASEQSTRNSPLHF.

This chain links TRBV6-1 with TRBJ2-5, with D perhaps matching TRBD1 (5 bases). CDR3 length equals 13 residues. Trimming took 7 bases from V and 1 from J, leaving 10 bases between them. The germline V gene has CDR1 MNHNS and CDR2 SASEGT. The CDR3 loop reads CASIRGIQETQYF. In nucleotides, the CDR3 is TGTGCCAGCATAAGGGGTATCCAAGAGACCCAGTACTTC.

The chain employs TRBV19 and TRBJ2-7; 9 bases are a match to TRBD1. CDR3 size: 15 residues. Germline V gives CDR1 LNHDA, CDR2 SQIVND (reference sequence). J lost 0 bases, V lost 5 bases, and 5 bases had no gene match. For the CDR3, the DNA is TGTGCCAGTAGTCCTGGACAGGGGAGCTCCTACGAGCAGTACTTC. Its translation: CASSPGQGSSYEQYF.

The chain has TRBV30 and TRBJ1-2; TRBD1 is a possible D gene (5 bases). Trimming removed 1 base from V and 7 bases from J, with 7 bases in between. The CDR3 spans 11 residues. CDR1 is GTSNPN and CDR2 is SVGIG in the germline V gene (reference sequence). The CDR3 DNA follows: TGTGCCTGGAGTGAAGGGGTTGGCTACACCTTC. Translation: CAWSEGVGYTF.

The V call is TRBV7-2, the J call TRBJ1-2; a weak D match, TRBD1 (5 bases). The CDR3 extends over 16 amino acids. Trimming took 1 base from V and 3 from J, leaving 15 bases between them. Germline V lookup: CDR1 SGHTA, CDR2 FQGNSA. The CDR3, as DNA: TGTGCCAGCAGCTTAGTTGTCGGAGGGGCTTACTATGGCTACACCTTC. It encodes CASSLVVGGAYYGYTF.

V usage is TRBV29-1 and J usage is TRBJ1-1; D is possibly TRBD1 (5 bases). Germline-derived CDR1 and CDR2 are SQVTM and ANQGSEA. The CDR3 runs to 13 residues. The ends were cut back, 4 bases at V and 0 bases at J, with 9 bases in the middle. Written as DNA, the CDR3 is TGCAGCGTTGTAGGGGCCTTGAACACTGAAGCTTTCTTT. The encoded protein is CSVVGALNTEAFF.

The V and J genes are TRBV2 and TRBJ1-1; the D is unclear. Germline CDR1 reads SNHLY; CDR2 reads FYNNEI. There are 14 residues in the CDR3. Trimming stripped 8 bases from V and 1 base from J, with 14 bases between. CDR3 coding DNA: TGTGCCAGCCGGTTTCGGTTTTCGAACACTGAAGCTTTCTTT. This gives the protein CASRFRFSNTEAFF. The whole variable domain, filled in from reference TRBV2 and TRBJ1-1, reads EPEVTQTPSHQVTQMGQEVILRCVPISNHLYFYWYRQILGQKVEFLVSFYNNEISEKSEIFDDQFSVERPDGSNFTLKIRSTKLEDSAMYFCASRFRFSNTEAFFGQGTRLTVV.

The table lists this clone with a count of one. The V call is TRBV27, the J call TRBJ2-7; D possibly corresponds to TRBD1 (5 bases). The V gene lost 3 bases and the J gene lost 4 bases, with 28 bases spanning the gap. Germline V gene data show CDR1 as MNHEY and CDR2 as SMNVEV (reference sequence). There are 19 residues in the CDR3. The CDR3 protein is CASSFDSPGRVPFLYEQYF. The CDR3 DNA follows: TGTGCCAGCAGTTTTGATTCCCCTGGCAGGGTGCCCTTCTTATACGAGCAGTACTTC.

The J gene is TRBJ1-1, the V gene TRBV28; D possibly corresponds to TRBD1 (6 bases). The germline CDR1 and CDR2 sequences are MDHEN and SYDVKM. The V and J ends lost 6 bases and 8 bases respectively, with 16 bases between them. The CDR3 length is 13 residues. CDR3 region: CASSQNTGLEAFF. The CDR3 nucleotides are TGTGCCAGCAGCCAAAACACAGGGCTAGAAGCTTTCTTT.

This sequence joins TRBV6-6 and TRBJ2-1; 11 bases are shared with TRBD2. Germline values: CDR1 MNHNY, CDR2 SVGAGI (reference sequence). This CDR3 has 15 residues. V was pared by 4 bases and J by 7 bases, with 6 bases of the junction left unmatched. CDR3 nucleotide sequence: TGTGCCAGCAGTTTCCGTAGCGGGGGGGGAAATGAGCAGTTCTTC. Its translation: CASSFRSGGGNEQFF.

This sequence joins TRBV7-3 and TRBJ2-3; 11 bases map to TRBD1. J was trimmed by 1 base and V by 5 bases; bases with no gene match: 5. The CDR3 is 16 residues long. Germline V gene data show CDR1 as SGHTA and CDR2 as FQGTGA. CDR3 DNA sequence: TGTGCCAGCAGCCGTACGGGACAGGGGGGCACAGATACGCAGTATTTT. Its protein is CASSRTGQGGTDTQYF.

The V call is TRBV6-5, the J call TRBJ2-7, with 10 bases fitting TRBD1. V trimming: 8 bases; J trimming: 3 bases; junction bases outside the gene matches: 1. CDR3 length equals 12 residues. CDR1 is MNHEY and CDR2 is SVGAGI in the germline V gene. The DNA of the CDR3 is TGTGCCAGCGGACAGGGGGTCTACGAGCAGTACTTC. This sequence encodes CASGQGVYEQYF.